Presented here are 4 T cell receptor beta chains from one specimen sequenced in a study of blood T cells in healthy people across ages. With a J-beta primer mix and a sample-barcoded 5' primer, a second PCR ran about 6 to 11 cycles. From the 5' RACE reads, TCRdb called clonotypes with MiXCR, one entry per CDR3 protein. The sample consists of 1.5 million to 2 million distinct CDR3 sequences, roughly two fifths of them appearing once. Material: blood. The receptors come from a human donor in good health.

This clonotype was picked up a small number of times. This rearrangement joins TRBV12-3 or TRBV12-4 to TRBJ2-7; D gene uncertain. This CDR3 contains 13 residues. Trimming took off 3 bases at V and 2 bases at J, with 8 bases between the two ends. In nucleotides, the CDR3 is TGTGCCAGCAGTTTCTCTATTACCTACGAGCAGTACTTC. Translated, it gives CASSFSITYEQYF.

The CDR3 protein is CASSLGSSGTTETQYF. CDR3 in DNA: TGTGCCAGCAGCTTAGGTTCCTCGGGGACAACAGAGACCCAGTACTTC. The V gene is TRBV13, the J gene TRBJ2-5; D is possibly TRBD1 (6 bases). Trimming took off 0 bases at V and 4 bases at J, with 15 bases between the two ends. Germline lookup yields CDR1 PRHDT and CDR2 FYEKMQ (reference sequence). CDR3 size: 16 residues.

The sample holds a few counts of this clonotype. The chain couples TRBV7-2 to TRBJ2-3, with D unclear. Germline values: CDR1 SGHTA, CDR2 FQGNSA. The CDR3 covers 13 residues. With 5 bases removed from V and 4 bases from J, the gap between germline ends came to 10 bases. CDR3 protein: CASSNQLADTQYF. CDR3 in DNA: TGTGCCAGCAGCAACCAGCTGGCAGATACGCAGTATTTT.

In its sample, this clonotype was seen a few times. The rearrangement joins TRBV7-6 to TRBJ1-4, with D perhaps TRBD1 (6 bases). The CDR3 runs 15 residues. Trimming shortened V by 5 bases and J by 4 bases, and 14 bases separated the two germline ends. In germline, CDR1 is SGHVS, CDR2 FNYEAQ. As DNA, the CDR3 is TGTGCCAGCAGCCTGCGACAGGCCCATAATGAAAAACTGTTTTTT. Protein sequence: CASSLRQAHNEKLFF. The full variable domain, in which reference TRBV7-6 and TRBJ1-4 provide the parts outside the CDR3, is GAGVSQSPRYKVTKRGQDVALRCDPISGHVSLYWYRQALGQGPEFLTYFNYEAQQDKSGLPNDRFSAERPEGSISTLTIQRTEQRDSAMYRCASSLRQAHNEKLFFGSGTQLSVL.